The TCR beta chain under discussion was sequenced for a study of blood T cell repertoires in COVID-19. Source study methods: Amplification of reference gene primers provided the estimated nucleated cell counts. Data came from immunoSEQ multiplex PCR; TCRdb stores just in-frame clones and leaves some out. The V and J calls and clone size were taken over from that table, and D and trimming were inferred from the DNA. The table lists approximately 82,000 clones, 80% to 90% of them singletons. Adults between about 18 and 95 years of age took part from some 25 US areas. Germline lookup yields CDR1 SGHAT and CDR2 FQDESV (reference sequence). The CDR3 contains 15 residues. V gave up 3 bases and J gave up 6 bases, with 17 bases separating them.

The source material was PBMCs or T cells enriched from blood (not recorded which). This clonotype was sampled from a woman aged 45-60 years with acute COVID-19. The chain recombines TRBV11-1 with TRBJ1-2; D perhaps matches TRBD1 (5 bases). CDR3 region: CASSFIGDCTDGYTF. The CDR3 DNA sequence: TGTGCCAGCAGCTTTATAGGGGATTGTACCGATGGCTACACCTTC.